This T cell receptor (beta chain) came from a study of blood T cell repertoires in COVID-19. Across the whole study: Material from acute and convalescent COVID-19 was sourced from the United States, Italy and Spain. PBMCs, B-cell-depleted T cells, or T cells were the source of the cDNA or gDNA that made up the material.

Per the study methods: Researchers report that nucleated cell counts were estimated from reference gene primer amplification. Clones were sequenced by immunoSEQ multiplex PCR, and TCRdb holds only the in-frame ones, with some missing. D and trimming come from the DNA, and the V and J calls and clone size come from that table. The sample contains hundreds of thousands of clones, under 95% of which appear only once. The receptor was isolated from a woman between 18 and 29 years old who had recovered from COVID-19. Sequences were obtained from peripheral blood.

As DNA, the CDR3 is TGTGCCAGCAGTTCCCTACAGGTTTCCTATGGCTACACCTTC. Protein sequence: CASSSLQVSYGYTF. The V and J genes are TRBV27 and TRBJ1-2; D might be TRBD1 (5 bases). With 4 bases removed from V and 4 bases from J, the gap between germline ends came to 13 bases. The CDR3 is 14 amino acids. The germline gives CDR1 MNHEY, CDR2 SMNVEV (reference sequence).